These 22 T cell receptor beta chains were all obtained from the same sample, sequenced in a study of T cells in Graves' hyperthyroidism and ophthalmopathy. TCR beta CDR3 regions were amplified from RNA. The study used the HTBI primer set for a first-round RT-PCR of the TCR CDR3. MiXCR was run by TCRdb on the multiplex PCR reads, yielding one entry per CDR3 protein. The table shows hundreds of thousands of distinct CDR3 sequences, with 16% occurring only once. The sample was blood. These TCRs come from a woman aged 25 to 39 with Graves' hyperthyroidism.

The V call is TRBV2, the J call TRBJ2-7, with a weak D call TRBD2 (5 bases). With 6 bases removed from V and 3 bases from J, the gap between germline ends came to 12 bases. The CDR3 is 13 amino acids. The V gene's germline CDR1 is SNHLY and CDR2 FYNNEI. The CDR3 is CASRDFWGYEQYF. The CDR3 DNA sequence: TGTGCCAGCAGGGACTTTTGGGGCTACGAGCAGTACTTC. Full variable domain (outside the CDR3, taken from reference TRBV2 and TRBJ2-7): EPEVTQTPSHQVTQMGQEVILRCVPISNHLYFYWYRQILGQKVEFLVSFYNNEISEKSEIFDDQFSVERPDGSNFTLKIRSTKLEDSAMYFCASRDFWGYEQYFGPGTRLTVT.

This clonotype was detected a few times. This chain connects TRBV10-2 to TRBJ2-3; D is possibly TRBD2 (5 bases). Germline V CDR1 and CDR2: WSHSY, SAAADI. V lost 4 bases to trimming and J lost 2 bases, with 13 bases between them. The CDR3 sequence is 15 residues long. The CDR3 protein is CASSVGLEATDTQYF. DNA of the CDR3: TGCGCCAGCAGTGTAGGACTCGAAGCCACAGATACGCAGTATTTT.

J is TRBJ2-7 and V is TRBV5-8; 7 nucleotides align to TRBD1. This CDR3 spans 15 amino acids. The germline CDR1 and CDR2 sequences are SGHTS and YDEGEE. V gave up 3 bases and J gave up 6 bases; unmatched junction bases: 12. The CDR3 DNA reads TGTGCCAGCAGCTCGACAGGGACCGAGGGCCTCGAGCAGTACTTC. Translation gives CASSSTGTEGLEQYF.

This clonotype has a count of ten or more. This chain links TRBV28 with TRBJ2-2; the match to TRBD1 covers 9 bases. V was pared by 5 bases and J by 6 bases, with 7 bases of the junction left unmatched. CDR1 and CDR2 from the germline V gene are MDHEN and SYDVKM. This CDR3 is built from 15 residues. In nucleotides, the CDR3 is TGTGCCAGCAGTCTGGACAGGGGAGGATCCGGGGAGCTGTTTTTT. This sequence encodes CASSLDRGGSGELFF. The full variable domain, in which reference TRBV28 and TRBJ2-2 provide the parts outside the CDR3, is DVKVTQSSRYLVKRTGEKVFLECVQDMDHENMFWYRQDPGLGLRLIYFSYDVKMKEKGDIPEGYSVSREKKERFSLILESASTNQTSMYLCASSLDRGGSGELFFGEGSRLTVL.

In this sample, this clonotype turned up a few times. J is TRBJ2-2 and V is TRBV28; maybe TRBD1 (5 bases). CDR3 length: 15 amino acids. V shed 6 bases and J shed 5 bases, with 16 bases lying between them. Germline CDR1 is MDHEN and CDR2 is SYDVKM. The CDR3 is CASRGQGSPTGELFF. Here the CDR3 DNA reads TGTGCCAGCAGAGGGCAGGGCAGTCCAACCGGGGAGCTGTTTTTT.

The CDR3 coding sequence is TGCGCCAGCAGCCAAGCCCGTCTCCCCGAAGATACGCAGTATTTT. It specifies CASSQARLPEDTQYF. The chain recombines TRBV4-1 with TRBJ2-3, with D hard to call. Germline lookup yields CDR1 MGHRA and CDR2 YSYEKL. V was clipped by 1 base and J by 5 bases, with 13 bases between them. The CDR3 covers 15 residues.

In this sample, this clonotype turned up many times. The chain has TRBV28 and TRBJ1-2; D unresolved. Trimming stripped 4 bases from V and 7 bases from J, with 19 bases between. The length of the CDR3 is 15 residues. Germline CDR1 MDHEN, CDR2 SYDVKM. This CDR3 is CASSSPRGSRIGYTF. CDR3 DNA: TGTGCCAGCAGTTCGCCCCGGGGTTCTCGGATTGGCTACACCTTC.

This rearrangement joins TRBV9 to TRBJ1-1, with 8 positions matching TRBD1. This CDR3 has 15 residues. V was pared by 3 bases and J by 0 bases, with 4 bases of the junction left unmatched. CDR1 is SGDLS and CDR2 is YYNGEE in the germline V gene. CDR3 in amino acids: CASSAQGALNTEAFF. The CDR3 bases are TGTGCCAGCAGCGCCCAGGGGGCCTTGAACACTGAAGCTTTCTTT. The full variable domain, its missing parts supplied by reference TRBV9 and TRBJ1-1, is DSGVTQTPKHLITATGQRVTLRCSPRSGDLSVYWYQQSLDQGLQFLIQYYNGEERAKGNILERFSAQQFPDLHSELNLSSLELGDSALYFCASSAQGALNTEAFFGQGTRLTVV.

This clonotype turned up a few times. The V gene is TRBV29-1, the J gene TRBJ1-1; 8 nucleotides line up with TRBD1. The CDR3 loop spans 14 amino acids. In germline, CDR1 is SQVTM, CDR2 ANQGSEA. V lost 4 bases to trimming and J lost 4 bases; unmatched junction nucleotides: 8. The CDR3 DNA reads as TGCAGCGTTGGGTTTGGACAGGGAGGCACTGAAGCTTTCTTT. It encodes CSVGFGQGGTEAFF.

This clonotype was recorded many times. CDR3 sequence (DNA): TGTGCCAGCAGACAGACAGGGTTGGGTGAGCAGTTCTTC. It encodes CASRQTGLGEQFF. This chain links TRBV28 with TRBJ2-1; TRBD1 matches at 7 bases. The CDR3 is 13 residues long. Unmatched junction bases numbered 8, after V lost 6 bases and J lost 9 bases. Germline lookup yields CDR1 MDHEN and CDR2 SYDVKM. Based on the CDR3 plus reference TRBV28 and TRBJ2-1, the full variable domain is DVKVTQSSRYLVKRTGEKVFLECVQDMDHENMFWYRQDPGLGLRLIYFSYDVKMKEKGDIPEGYSVSREKKERFSLILESASTNQTSMYLCASRQTGLGEQFFGPGTRLTVL.

This clonotype was recorded at least ten times. This chain joins TRBV28 and TRBJ2-1; possible D gene TRBD2, 6 bases. The V end lost 5 bases, the J end lost 4 bases, and 18 bases lay between the germline ends. This CDR3 is built from 16 residues. Germline values: CDR1 MDHEN, CDR2 SYDVKM. The CDR3, as DNA: TGTGCCAGCAGTCAAGGGACTCACAGCCCTTACAATGAGCAGTTCTTC. The encoded protein is CASSQGTHSPYNEQFF.

This clonotype appeared a single time. The V and J genes are TRBV19 and TRBJ2-2, with 8 positions matching TRBD2. Germline CDR1 and CDR2: LNHDA and SQIVND (reference sequence). This CDR3 has 14 amino acids. Unmatched junction bases numbered 7, after V lost 7 bases and J lost 6 bases. CDR3 in amino acids: CASTPGGGPGELFF. The CDR3 region has the DNA TGTGCCAGTACCCCCGGGGGGGGCCCCGGGGAGCTGTTTTTT.

In this sample, this clonotype turned up a few times. The rearrangement links TRBV19 to TRBJ2-7, with a weak D call TRBD1 (5 bases). V lost 3 bases and J 3 bases, leaving 12 bases between the germline ends. Germline V gene lookup returns CDR1 LNHDA and CDR2 SQIVND (reference sequence). This CDR3 is built from 14 residues. CDR3 nucleotide sequence: TGTGCCAGTAGTATGGCAGGGCTCGACTACGAGCAGTACTTC. This translates into CASSMAGLDYEQYF.

With regard to this clonotype: Since a much larger clone is just one base distant, this may be a read error. The chain employs TRBV2 and TRBJ2-7; D not certain. V dropped 5 bases and J dropped 3 bases, with 8 bases sitting between them. CDR1 is SNHLY and CDR2 is FYNNEI in the germline V gene. The CDR3 is made up of 12 amino acids. CDR3 DNA: TGTGCCAGCAGTAAGCTTAACTACGAGCAGTACTTC. It yields the protein CASSKLNYEQYF.

Ten or more counts support this clonotype. The rearrangement links TRBV19 to TRBJ2-7; 10 positions match TRBD2. There are 15 residues in the CDR3. V was pared by 4 bases and J by 2 bases, with 5 bases of the junction left unmatched. Germline-derived CDR1 and CDR2 are LNHDA and SQIVND (reference sequence). CDR3 amino acids: CASSTSSGSPYEQYF. The DNA of the CDR3 is TGTGCCAGTAGTACTTCTAGCGGGAGTCCCTACGAGCAGTACTTC.

Ten or more counts support this clonotype. The chain's CDR3 is CSARNARVTTQYF. The CDR3 DNA follows: TGCAGTGCTAGGAACGCCAGGGTAACTACGCAGTATTTT. J is TRBJ2-3 and V is TRBV20-1, with D tentatively TRBD1 (5 bases). The CDR3 runs 13 residues. Germline V gene data show CDR1 as DFQATT and CDR2 as SNEGSKA (reference sequence). The ends were cut back, 3 bases at V and 8 bases at J, with 15 bases in the middle.

This chain uses TRBV7-2 with TRBJ1-4, with D unresolved. V was cut by 5 bases and J by 3 bases, with 13 bases left in between. The CDR3 spans 15 residues. Germline lookup yields CDR1 SGHTA and CDR2 FQGNSA. CDR3: CASSARGGSNEKLFF. In nucleotides, the CDR3 is TGTGCCAGCAGCGCACGCGGAGGCTCTAATGAAAAACTGTTTTTT. Together with reference TRBV7-2 and TRBJ1-4, the CDR3 gives the full variable domain: GAGVSQSPSNKVTEKGKDVELRCDPISGHTALYWYRQSLGQGLEFLIYFQGNSAPDKSGLPSDRFSAERTGGSVSTLTIQRTQQEDSAVYLCASSARGGSNEKLFFGSGTQLSVL.

This chain links TRBV5-1 with TRBJ1-6; D perhaps matches TRBD1 (6 bases). This CDR3 region has 16 residues. V dropped 4 bases and J dropped 0 bases, with 11 bases sitting between them. Germline assignment: CDR1 SGHRS and CDR2 YFSETQ. CDR3 amino acids: CASSPGQSSYNSPLHF. The CDR3 bases are TGCGCCAGCAGCCCCGGACAGAGCTCCTATAATTCACCCCTCCACTTT.

This clonotype was observed at least ten times. This chain uses TRBV11-2 with TRBJ1-1; D unresolved. This CDR3 spans 16 amino acids. V lost 1 base and J 5 bases, leaving 17 bases between the germline ends. Per the germline V gene, CDR1 is SGHAT and CDR2 is FQNNGV. CDR3 nucleotide sequence: TGTGCCAGCAGCTTAGGCCGGGGTACCCAGAGGACTGAAGCTTTCTTT. This gives the protein CASSLGRGTQRTEAFF.

The V and J genes are TRBV20-1 and TRBJ2-3; 7 nucleotides agree with TRBD1. The CDR3 covers 18 residues. CDR1 and CDR2 (germline): DFQATT, SNEGSKA (reference sequence). With 0 bases clipped from V and 6 bases from J, the junction kept 18 bases outside the gene matches. DNA for the CDR3: TGCAGTGCTAGAGATCAAAGGGGGCCGACAAATCGCGGGGATACGCAGTATTTT. This translates into CSARDQRGPTNRGDTQYF.

Details on this clonotype: A read error may account for a junction end that differs from germline. V and J are TRBV20-1 and TRBJ1-2; TRBD1 might be the D (6 bases). From germline, CDR1 is DFQATT and CDR2 SNEGSKA (reference sequence). CDR3 length equals 14 residues. CDR3 sequence reads: CSPSGTWGLRGYTF. CDR3 coding DNA: TGCAGTCCTAGCGGGACATGGGGGTTGCGTGGCTACACCTTC.

At least ten counts were recorded for this clonotype. The chain joins TRBV5-6 to TRBJ1-1; TRBD1 agrees at 7 bases. The CDR3 is 15 amino acids. V dropped 4 bases and J dropped 0; count of bases not matched to a gene: 6. CDR1 and CDR2 from the germline V gene are SGHDT and YYEEEE. Here the CDR3 DNA reads TGTGCCAGCAGCCCAAAGGACAGGTTGAACACTGAAGCTTTCTTT. This codes for CASSPKDRLNTEAFF.